This T cell receptor (beta chain) was sequenced for a study of T cell changes during pregnancy in multiple sclerosis. Trimming cost V 0 bases and J 7 bases, with 10 bases left between them. The CDR3 has 14 residues. CDR1 and CDR2 (germline): GTSNPN, SVGIG (reference sequence). This clone showed up just once. Here immunoSEQ multiplex PCR was the method, and the copy in TCRdb shows in-frame clones only, minus some. Among about 35,000 clones listed, roughly nine tenths were seen once. The clonotype comes from a female donor in good health, enrolled as a control in a pregnancy study. The chain employs TRBV30 and TRBJ1-6; D gene unclear. This specimen consisted of CD4+ T cells from peripheral blood mononuclear cells, obtained after pregnancy. DNA of the CDR3: TGTGCCTGGAGTGTTGGAGAAATAAATTCACCCCTCCACTTT. It specifies CAWSVGEINSPLHF.